The present T cell receptor (beta chain) was sequenced within a study of T-cell reconstitution after alpha-beta-depleted transplantation in children (dated by TCRdb to 2016 to 2017). Study-wide context: Using TCR repertoire profiling, the study followed T-cell immune reconstitution in a quantitative way in children after TCRalphabeta/CD19-depleted allogeneic hematopoietic cell transplantation.

The library was generated by PCR. Sequencing instrument: Illumina HiSeq 2500. TCR libraries were prepared with molecular barcoding, using unique molecular identifiers to normalize TCRbeta repertoire quantification. TCRdb trimmed public reads at Q25 via fastp, called clones via MiXCR and kept in-frame beta chains. Rows matching on CDR3 protein sequence are summarized as one entry with the most common DNA and genes. The sample has just under 550,000 distinct CDR3 sequences on record, about 16% of them singletons. In total, the top ten clones hold less than 4% of the sample. The sample holds many counts of this clonotype. No antigen is known for it. Per-base quality was not reported, and no clone a single base away is much larger than it. Including the terminal cysteine and phenylalanine, the CDR3 comprises 13 residues. This entry keeps only the CDR3 DNA: 39 bases, framed from base 1. The V end loses 7 bases and the J end loses 3 bases, and a stretch of 12 bases separates them.

This receptor was taken from a human donor who donated a stem cell graft to a child with acute lymphoblastic leukemia. The chain is made from TRBV12-3 or TRBV12-4 and TRBJ2-5; D gene: possibly TRBD2, on 5 matching bases. The sequenced sample was PBMCs from the stem cell graft donor, obtained from the stem cell graft. The CDR3 reads as follows: CASILSGEETQYF. The DNA reads as follows: TGTGCCAGCATCCTCAGCGGAGAAGAGACCCAGTACTTC.